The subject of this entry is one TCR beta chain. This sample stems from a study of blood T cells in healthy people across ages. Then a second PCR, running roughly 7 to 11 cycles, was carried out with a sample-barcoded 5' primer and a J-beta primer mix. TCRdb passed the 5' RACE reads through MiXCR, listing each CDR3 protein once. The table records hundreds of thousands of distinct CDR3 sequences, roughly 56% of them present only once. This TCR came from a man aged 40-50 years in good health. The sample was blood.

The CDR3 DNA reads TGTGCCAGCTCACCACCGTTGTCAGCCGGGACACCTATCACAGATACGCAGTATTTT. It yields the protein CASSPPLSAGTPITDTQYF. The V and J genes are TRBV18 and TRBJ2-3, with D perhaps matching TRBD1 (6 bases). Germline CDR1 is KGHSH and CDR2 is LQKENI. This CDR3 is built from 19 residues. V was trimmed by 0 bases and J by 2 bases, leaving 21 bases between them.